These T cell receptor beta chains were read from a single sample in a study of lymphopenia after photon versus proton radiotherapy. The data were produced by immunoSEQ multiplex PCR, yet TCRdb's version contains in-frame clones alone and is incomplete. The table includes 89,000 or so clones, around four fifths detected once. Sequenced material: peripheral blood, taken from a patient treated with proton-based radiotherapy. The source is a man aged 55 to 70 with pancreatic cancer. CDR3s include the opening cysteine and the closing phenylalanine or tryptophan. A D gene is named only where the DNA matches it firmly. Clone size appears in some rows only: once, few, many, or a class for an expanded clone.

DNA	CDR3	D	size	length	J	V
TGTGCCAGCAGCTCCCAGACAGGGAGAAATGAGCAGTTCTTC	CASSSQTGRNEQFF	TRBD1	NA	14	TRBJ2-1	TRBV7-2
TGTGCCAGCAGCTTCGGACTAGTCCTCCCCAATGAGCAGTTCTTC	CASSFGLVLPNEQFF	TRBD2	once	15	TRBJ2-1	TRBV5-6
TGTGCCAGCAGCTTCAGGGGGCGGACTAATGAAAAACTGTTTTTT	CASSFRGRTNEKLFF	TRBD1	NA	15	TRBJ1-4	TRBV11-3
TGCGCCAGCAGCTTGGCCGTGGGGGATACGCAGTATTTT	CASSLAVGDTQYF	NA	NA	13	TRBJ2-3	TRBV5-1
TGTGCCAGCAGCCTACAACAGGGAAGAGGCACCGGGGAGCTGTTTTTT	CASSLQQGRGTGELFF	NA	NA	16	TRBJ2-2	TRBV11-2
TGTGCCAGCAGTTACTCTGGACGGTTTGGGGGAAAACTGTTTTTT	CASSYSGRFGGKLFF	NA	NA	15	TRBJ1-4	TRBV6-5
TGTGCCAGCTCACCGGGCAAGTACAATCAGCCCCAGCATTTT	CASSPGKYNQPQHF	NA	NA	14	TRBJ1-5	TRBV18
TGTGCCAGCAGCTTTACCATTGACACCTTC	CASSFTIDTF	NA	NA	10	TRBJ1-2	TRBV5-8
TGTGCCAGCAGCTTAAGCGGGACAGGGTACGAGCAGTACTTC	CASSLSGTGYEQYF	TRBD1	NA	14	TRBJ2-7	TRBV7-2
TGTGCCAGCAGCTTAACAGGGATCAACACTGAAGCTTTCTTT	CASSLTGINTEAFF	NA	NA	14	TRBJ1-1	TRBV11-3
TGTGCCAGCAGTTACCCCACAAGCTCCTACAATGAGCAGTTCTTC	CASSYPTSSYNEQFF	NA	NA	15	TRBJ2-1	TRBV6-6
TGTGCCAGCAGCTTCGCCAGGGCTCGCCGACCAACCCGTACTAGCACAGATACGCAGTATTTT	CASSFARARRPTRTSTDTQYF	NA	NA	21	TRBJ2-3	TRBV28
TGTGCCTGGAGAGGACAGGGGGCTTGGGAGACCCAGTACTTC	CAWRGQGAWETQYF	TRBD1	once	14	TRBJ2-5	TRBV30
TGTGCCAGCAGCTTAGCCCGTTGGGGCTCCTACAATGAGCAGTTCTTC	CASSLARWGSYNEQFF	NA	once	16	TRBJ2-1	TRBV7-2
TGTGCCAGCAGCTTGGGGGCAGGACCCACAGATACGCAGTATTTT	CASSLGAGPTDTQYF	NA	NA	15	TRBJ2-3	TRBV11-2
TGCAGCGTTGTAGGGACAGGGGGGTTGAGTGAGCAGTTCTTC	CSVVGTGGLSEQFF	TRBD1	NA	14	TRBJ2-1	TRBV29-1
TGTGCCAGCAGCTTGGGAGCCGGAGAAGCTTTCTTT	CASSLGAGEAFF	NA	NA	12	TRBJ1-1	TRBV5-4
TGTGCCAGCAGCTTGGATTCCGGGACTAGCGGGAGGGGGCCCTCCTACGAGCAGTACTTC	CASSLDSGTSGRGPSYEQYF	TRBD2	NA	20	TRBJ2-7	TRBV11-3
TGTGCTAGCAGCCCGGGACTAGCGGGAGCTGAGACCCAGTACTTC	CASSPGLAGAETQYF	TRBD2	NA	15	TRBJ2-5	TRBV7-7
TGCAGCGTTGAACTGGGGGAGAACTACGAGCAGTACTTC	CSVELGENYEQYF	NA	few	13	TRBJ2-7	TRBV29-1
TGTGCCACCAGCAGAGATAAGAACACTTTCTATGGCTACACCTTC	CATSRDKNTFYGYTF	NA	NA	15	TRBJ1-2	TRBV15